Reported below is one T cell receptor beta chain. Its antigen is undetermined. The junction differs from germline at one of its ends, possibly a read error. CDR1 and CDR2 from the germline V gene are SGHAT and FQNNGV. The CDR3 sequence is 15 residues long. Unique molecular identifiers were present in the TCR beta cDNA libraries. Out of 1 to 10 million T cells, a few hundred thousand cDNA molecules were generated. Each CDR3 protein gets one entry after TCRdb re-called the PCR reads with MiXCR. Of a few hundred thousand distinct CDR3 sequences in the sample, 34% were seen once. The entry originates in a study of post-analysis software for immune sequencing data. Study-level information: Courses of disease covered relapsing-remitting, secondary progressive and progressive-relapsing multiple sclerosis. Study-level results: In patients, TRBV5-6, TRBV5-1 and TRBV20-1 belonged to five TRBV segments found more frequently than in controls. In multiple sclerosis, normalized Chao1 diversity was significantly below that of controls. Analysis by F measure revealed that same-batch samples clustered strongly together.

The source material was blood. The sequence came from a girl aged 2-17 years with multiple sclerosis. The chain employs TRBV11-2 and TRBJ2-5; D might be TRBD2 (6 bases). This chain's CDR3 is CASSTPWGSRETQDF. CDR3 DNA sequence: TGTGCCAGCAGCACCCCCTGGGGTAGTCGGGAGACCCAGGACTTC.